The 19 T cell receptor beta chains below all came from one sample that was sequenced in a study of blood T cell repertoires in COVID-19. Profiled with immunoSEQ multiplex PCR; TCRdb holds only in-frame clones, not every one. Here the sample spans tens of thousands of clones, around four fifths being singletons. Sample: peripheral blood. The receptor set was obtained from a human donor with acute or convalescent COVID-19. The donor label of this sample is uncertain.

This clone occurred a few times. The J gene is TRBJ2-3, the V gene TRBV6-5; perhaps TRBD1 as D (7 bases). V was pared by 2 bases and J by 2 bases, with 14 bases between. From germline, CDR1 is MNHEY and CDR2 SVGAGI. This CDR3 is 16 amino acids long. The CDR3 DNA reads as TGTGCCAGCAGTTACGGTCAGGGGGGTGTCACAGATACGCAGTATTTT. It specifies CASSYGQGGVTDTQYF.

The chain has TRBV5-4 and TRBJ1-1; D may be TRBD1 (6 bases). Trimming shortened V by 0 bases and J by 2 bases, and 17 bases separated the two germline ends. The germline gives CDR1 SGHNT, CDR2 YYREEE (reference sequence). CDR3 length: 17 residues. The CDR3 nucleotides read TGTGCCAGCAGCTTGGTGGCTTTTCAGGGGCTCAACACTGAAGCTTTCTTT. Residues: CASSLVAFQGLNTEAFF.

This clone was seen a handful of times. The V and J genes are TRBV6-6 and TRBJ1-2; D ambiguous. The germline V and J ends were trimmed by 6 bases and 3 bases, with 11 bases remaining between them. Germline V lookup: CDR1 MNHNY, CDR2 SVGAGI (reference sequence). This CDR3 comprises 13 residues. The CDR3 DNA is TGTGCCAGCAGGGACTCGACGGACTATGGCTACACCTTC. Translated, it gives CASRDSTDYGYTF.

CDR3 DNA: TGTGCCAGCAGTGAAGCCGGAGGGAACACTGAAGCTTTCTTT. Translating it yields CASSEAGGNTEAFF. V is TRBV6-1 and J is TRBJ1-1; the D is unclear. The CDR3 consists of 14 residues. Germline lookup yields CDR1 MNHNS and CDR2 SASEGT. V was trimmed by 0 bases and J by 1 base, leaving 6 bases between them.

V and J are TRBV4-1 and TRBJ2-1; 15 bases map to TRBD2. Looked up from germline, CDR1 is MGHRA and CDR2 is YSYEKL. With 11 bases clipped from V and 6 bases from J, the junction kept 23 bases outside the gene matches. The CDR3 spans 20 residues. CDR3 DNA sequence: TGCGCCCCCAGCCGCCGAGACGGGACTAGCGGGGGGAACCTGGGCAATGAGCAGTTCTTC. Translation: CAPSRRDGTSGGNLGNEQFF.

V usage is TRBV6-1 and J usage is TRBJ1-4; weak D call: TRBD1 (5 bases). The V and J ends lost 1 base and 8 bases respectively, with 14 bases between them. The CDR3 runs 15 residues. Per germline, CDR1 MNHNS and CDR2 SASEGT. The CDR3 sequence: CASSEGMTEREKLFF. In DNA form, the CDR3 reads TGTGCCAGCAGTGAAGGAATGACAGAAAGGGAAAAACTGTTTTTT.

The CDR3 is CASSLGQRSAWTEAFF. The CDR3 bases are TGTGCCAGTAGCCTAGGACAGAGGAGCGCATGGACTGAAGCTTTCTTT. The chain recombines TRBV19 with TRBJ1-1; a weak D match, TRBD1 (6 bases). The V gene's germline CDR1 is LNHDA and CDR2 SQIVND (reference sequence). V lost 6 bases and J 5 bases, leaving 22 bases between the germline ends. This CDR3 is built from 16 residues.

This clone was seen a handful of times. The chain couples TRBV28 to TRBJ1-1, with D unclear. V was shortened by 3 bases and J by 0 bases, with 8 bases between the two germline ends. CDR1 is MDHEN, CDR2 SYDVKM, per germline. CDR3 length: 14 amino acids. The CDR3 DNA reads TGTGCCAGCAGTTTCTTACAGATGAACACTGAAGCTTTCTTT. It specifies CASSFLQMNTEAFF.

This chain connects TRBV5-4 to TRBJ1-4; possible D gene TRBD1, 5 bases. V was cut by 7 bases and J by 6 bases, with 19 bases left in between. The CDR3 extends over 15 amino acids. Germline loops: CDR1 SGHNT, CDR2 YYREEE (reference sequence). The CDR3 sequence: CASGTGGRLDEKLFF. CDR3 nucleotides: TGTGCCAGCGGGACGGGAGGGCGTTTGGATGAAAAACTGTTTTTT.

The rearrangement links TRBV3-1 (or the pseudogene TRBV3-2) to TRBJ2-2, with unresolved D. V lost 1 base and J 2 bases, leaving 8 bases between the germline ends. The CDR3 sequence is 15 residues long. CDR1 is LGHDT, CDR2 YNNKEL, per germline (reference sequence). The CDR3 spells CASSQGVDNTGELFF. DNA of the CDR3: TGTGCCAGCAGCCAAGGAGTCGATAACACCGGGGAGCTGTTTTTT.

This chain connects TRBV12-3 or TRBV12-4 to TRBJ2-7, with a weak D call TRBD2 (5 bases). V shed 2 bases and J shed 4 bases, with 6 bases lying between them. This CDR3 region has 12 residues. The DNA for the CDR3 is TGTGCCAGCAGTTTAACGGGATACGAGCAGTACTTC. This sequence encodes CASSLTGYEQYF.

The chain's CDR3 is CASSWTSEETQYF. The CDR3 DNA is TGTGCCAGCAGCTGGACTAGCGAAGAGACCCAGTACTTC. The chain combines TRBV7-3 with TRBJ2-5; 9 nucleotides align to TRBD2. The CDR3 totals 13 residues. Germline V gene lookup returns CDR1 SGHTA and CDR2 FQGTGA. Trimming removed 4 bases from V and 3 bases from J; junction bases left unmatched: 0.

This chain links TRBV27 with TRBJ2-6; D possibly corresponds to TRBD2 (5 bases). Germline V gene data show CDR1 as MNHEY and CDR2 as SMNVEV (reference sequence). Trimming pared 5 bases from V and 6 bases from J, leaving 17 bases between. This CDR3 region has 16 residues. CDR3 DNA sequence: TGTGCCAGCAGTGCGGGCCCGACGTGGAAGGCCAACGTCCTGACTTTC. Translated: CASSAGPTWKANVLTF.

J is TRBJ1-1 and V is TRBV5-6; D gene unclear. Germline loops: CDR1 SGHDT, CDR2 YYEEEE. Between the trimmed V and J ends, which lost 2 bases and 0 bases, there was a span of 8 bases. The CDR3 length is 14 residues. The CDR3 bases are TGTGCCAGCAGCTTCGGGAACGTGAACACTGAAGCTTTCTTT. Amino acids: CASSFGNVNTEAFF.

V and J are TRBV27 and TRBJ2-3; possible D gene TRBD1, 5 bases. The V gene lost 9 bases and the J gene lost 0 bases, with 13 bases spanning the gap. Germline V lookup: CDR1 MNHEY, CDR2 SMNVEV (reference sequence). The CDR3 length is 14 residues. The CDR3 DNA reads as TGTGCCAGATCCTCGACAGTCAGCACAGATACGCAGTATTTT. Its protein is CARSSTVSTDTQYF.

There are a few counts of this clone. V gene TRBV6-5 combines with J gene TRBJ1-1, with D uncertain. Deletions cut 6 bases from V and 3 bases from J, with 14 bases between. The CDR3 runs to 14 residues. CDR1 is MNHEY, CDR2 SVGAGI, per germline. This CDR3 reads CASREDVAYTEAFF. As DNA, the CDR3 is TGTGCCAGCAGGGAGGATGTGGCGTACACTGAAGCTTTCTTT.

The chain joins TRBV19 to TRBJ1-1, with 7 bases identical to TRBD1. The CDR3 is made up of 13 amino acids. With V trimmed by 6 bases and J by 4 bases, 5 bases remained unmatched. The germline gives CDR1 LNHDA, CDR2 SQIVND (reference sequence). The CDR3 spells CASSRRQGTEAFF. The CDR3 DNA reads TGTGCCAGTAGCCGCCGACAGGGCACTGAAGCTTTCTTT.

V usage is TRBV4-2 and J usage is TRBJ1-1, with D unresolved. CDR3 length: 17 amino acids. V dropped 0 bases and J dropped 2 bases, with 16 bases sitting between them. Germline lookup yields CDR1 LGHNA and CDR2 YNFKEQ. CDR3 in amino acids: CASSQDIGSAENTEAFF. Written as DNA, the CDR3 is TGTGCCAGCAGCCAAGATATCGGGTCGGCCGAAAACACTGAAGCTTTCTTT.

This clone was seen a few times. The rearrangement joins TRBV7-9 to TRBJ2-3; 10 bases match TRBD2. After removal of 2 bases from V and 3 bases from J, the junction contained 2 bases not matched to a gene. Germline CDR1 is SEHNR and CDR2 is FQNEAQ (reference sequence). This CDR3 region has 15 residues. The CDR3 here is CASSLKGLATDTQYF. For the CDR3, the DNA is TGTGCCAGCAGCTTAAAGGGACTAGCGACAGATACGCAGTATTTT.